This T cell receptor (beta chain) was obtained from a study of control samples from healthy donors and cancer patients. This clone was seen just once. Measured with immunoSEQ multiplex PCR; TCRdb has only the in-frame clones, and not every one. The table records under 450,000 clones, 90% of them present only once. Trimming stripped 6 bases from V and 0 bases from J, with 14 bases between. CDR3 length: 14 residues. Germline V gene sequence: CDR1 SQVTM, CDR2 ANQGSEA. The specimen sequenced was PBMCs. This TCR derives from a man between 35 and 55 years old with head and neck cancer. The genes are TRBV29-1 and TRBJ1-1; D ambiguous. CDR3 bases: TGCAGCGTCGCTCGCTTAGGGCTGAACACTGAAGCTTTCTTT. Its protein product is CSVARLGLNTEAFF.